These 8 T cell receptor beta chains were sequenced from one sample in a study of T cell repertoires in cytomegalovirus infection. For these TCRs, the target antigens are not known. TCRdb redid the calling of the reads with MiXCR, one entry per CDR3 protein. The sample holds a few hundred thousand distinct CDR3 sequences, almost 40% seen once. The source material was cultured PBMCs, sampled from culture after CMV antigen stimulation. These receptors all stem from a human donor in good health (CMV status not recorded). Some clones in this sample may be carry-over from other donors' samples.

A word on this clonotype: No conserved phenylalanine or tryptophan ends this CDR3, so it is likely a read error. The rearrangement uses TRBV11-2 and TRBJ2-1; D remains unclear. This CDR3 has 13 residues. The germline V gene has CDR1 SGHAT and CDR2 FQNNGV. Trimming left V 5 bases short and J 7 bases short, with 12 bases between. CDR3 nucleotides: TGTGCCAGCAGCCTTAGTTCAGTGAATGAGCAGTTCTTA. This sequence encodes CASSLSSVNEQFL.

The CDR3: CASSLHFRGSAETQYF. The CDR3 DNA sequence: TGCGCCAGCAGCCTTCACTTCAGGGGGTCGGCAGAGACCCAGTACTTC. The chain combines TRBV4-3 with TRBJ2-5; 7 bases fit TRBD1. Germline trimming cut 4 bases from V and 4 bases from J; bases unmatched to any gene: 12. The V gene's germline CDR1 is LGHNA and CDR2 YSLEER. CDR3 length equals 16 residues.

The rearrangement links TRBV5-1 to TRBJ2-1; perhaps TRBD1 as D (6 bases). With 0 bases removed from V and 8 bases from J, the gap between germline ends came to 12 bases. Germline V gene lookup returns CDR1 SGHRS and CDR2 YFSETQ. CDR3 length: 14 amino acids. In DNA, the CDR3 is TGCGCCAGCAGCTTGGGGACAGTTGGGGATGAGCAGTTCTTC. As protein: CASSLGTVGDEQFF.

The CDR3 nucleotides are TGTGCCAGCCACGGGAGGTCTGAGACCCAGTACTTC. Protein: CASHGRSETQYF. This chain joins TRBV7-2 and TRBJ2-5; 7 nucleotides align to TRBD2. The CDR3 contains 12 residues. V was pared by 8 bases and J by 5 bases, with 5 bases of the junction left unmatched. Per the germline V gene, CDR1 is SGHTA and CDR2 is FQGNSA.

This clonotype was observed at least ten times. In DNA form, the CDR3 reads TGTGCCAGCAGTCAGACAGGGGGCTTTGGCTACACCTTC. Its protein is CASSQTGGFGYTF. The V and J genes are TRBV11-2 and TRBJ1-2; 10 nucleotides line up with TRBD1. Losses at the gene ends were 6 bases for V and 7 bases for J; bases not matched to a gene: 5. The CDR3 contains 13 residues. Germline loops: CDR1 SGHAT, CDR2 FQNNGV.

The chain is built from TRBV2 and TRBJ1-4; TRBD1 might be the D (5 bases). This CDR3 region has 14 residues. With 8 bases removed from V and 3 bases from J, the gap between germline ends came to 13 bases. Per the germline V gene, CDR1 is SNHLY and CDR2 is FYNNEI. The CDR3 DNA sequence: TGTGCCAGCCGGCGGGGCGGCTCTAATGAAAAACTGTTTTTT. It encodes CASRRGGSNEKLFF.

V is TRBV7-8 and J is TRBJ2-4, with D perhaps given as TRBD1 or TRBD2 (5 bases each). Germline assignment: CDR1 SGHVS and CDR2 FQNEAQ. This CDR3 comprises 13 residues. Trimming left V 9 bases short and J 11 bases short, with 20 bases between. CDR3 nucleotide sequence: TGTGCCAGAAGCCCTGCCTTTCGGGACGTTCAGTACTTC. The encoded protein is CARSPAFRDVQYF.

This chain joins TRBV10-2 and TRBJ2-3; tentatively, D is TRBD1 (6 bases). This CDR3 is built from 14 residues. CDR1 and CDR2 from the germline V gene are WSHSY and SAAADI. V was pared by 6 bases and J by 4 bases, with 14 bases between. As DNA, the CDR3 is TGCGCCAGCAGCCTCCAACAGGGTTCAGATACGCAGTATTTT. As protein: CASSLQQGSDTQYF.